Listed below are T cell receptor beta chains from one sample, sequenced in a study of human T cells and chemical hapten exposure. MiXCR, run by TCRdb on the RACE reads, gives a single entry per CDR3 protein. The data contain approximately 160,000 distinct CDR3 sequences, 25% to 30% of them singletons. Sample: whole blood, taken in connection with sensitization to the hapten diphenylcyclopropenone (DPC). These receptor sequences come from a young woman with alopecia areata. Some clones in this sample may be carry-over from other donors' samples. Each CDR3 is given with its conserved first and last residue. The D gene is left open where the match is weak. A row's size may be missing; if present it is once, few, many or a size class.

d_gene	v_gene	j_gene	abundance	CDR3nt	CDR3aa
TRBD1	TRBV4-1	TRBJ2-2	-	TGCGCCAGCAGCCAATGGCCGGGGACAGCGAACACCGGGGAGCTGTTTTTT	CASSQWPGTANTGELFF
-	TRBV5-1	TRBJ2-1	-	TGCGCCAGCAGCTTGGTTGGAGGGGCGAATGAGCAGTTCTTC	CASSLVGGANEQFF
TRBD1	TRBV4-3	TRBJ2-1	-	TGCGCCAGCAGCCGAAAAAACCGGGACAGGCGCTACAATGAGCAGTTCTTC	CASSRKNRDRRYNEQFF
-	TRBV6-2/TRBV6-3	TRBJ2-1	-	TGTGCCAGCAGTTACTCGGGCCAGGGCAATGAGCAGTTCTTC	CASSYSGQGNEQFF
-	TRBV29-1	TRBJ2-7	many	TGCAGCGTTGTTGTCAGGGCCCCCTACGAGCAGTACTTC	CSVVVRAPYEQYF
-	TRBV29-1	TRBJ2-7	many	TGCAGCGTTGCAGGGGCCGGGCTCTACGAGCAGTACTTC	CSVAGAGLYEQYF
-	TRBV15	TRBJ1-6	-	TGTGCCACCAGCAAGCGGGGCTCACCCCTCCACTTT	CATSKRGSPLHF
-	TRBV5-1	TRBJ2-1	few	TGCGCCAGCAGCTTGGAAGACACCTACAATGAGCAGTTCTTC	CASSLEDTYNEQFF
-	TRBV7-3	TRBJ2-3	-	TGTGCCAGCAGCCCCCAAACGGCAGATACGCAGTATTTT	CASSPQTADTQYF
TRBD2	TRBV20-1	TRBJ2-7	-	TGCAGTGCTAGAGCCCCGACGCTGACTAGCGGGAGGTACGAGCAGTACTTC	CSARAPTLTSGRYEQYF
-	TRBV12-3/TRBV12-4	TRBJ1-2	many	TGTGCCAGCACCCAGTGGGGGGCCCTCTATGGCTACACCTTC	CASTQWGALYGYTF
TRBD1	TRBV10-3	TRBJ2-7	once	TGTGCCATCAGCCTGGACCCAGGACAGGGGATAGCATACGAGCAGTACTTC	CAISLDPGQGIAYEQYF
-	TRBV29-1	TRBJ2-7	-	TGCAGCGTTGAAGTTAGGCCCTACGAGCAGTACTTC	CSVEVRPYEQYF
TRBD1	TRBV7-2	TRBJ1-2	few	TGTGCCAGCAGCTTGCCCGACAGGGCGAGCTATGGCTACACCTTC	CASSLPDRASYGYTF
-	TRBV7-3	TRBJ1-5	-	TGTGCCAGCAGCAAGGCGGGCAATCAGCCCCAGCATTTT	CASSKAGNQPQHF
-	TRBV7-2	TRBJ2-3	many	TGTGCCAGCAGCCGCCGGAACCCCACAGATACGCAGTATTTT	CASSRRNPTDTQYF
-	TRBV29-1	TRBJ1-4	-	TGCAGCGCGGGGGGGCTCAAAGAAAAACTGTTTTTT	CSAGGLKEKLFF
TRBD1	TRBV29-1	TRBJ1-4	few	TGCAGCGGCGGACAGGCGAGTGAAAAACTGTTTTTT	CSGGQASEKLFF
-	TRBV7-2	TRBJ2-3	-	TGTGCCAGCAGCTTAGGTACCCCAGATACGCAGTATTTT	CASSLGTPDTQYF
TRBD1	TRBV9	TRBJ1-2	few	TGTGCCAGCAGCGGTAGACAGGGGAGCGTCTATGGCTACACCTTC	CASSGRQGSVYGYTF
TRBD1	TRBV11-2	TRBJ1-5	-	TGTGCCAGCAGCCGCCAGGGGGTGGATCAGCCCCAGCATTTT	CASSRQGVDQPQHF
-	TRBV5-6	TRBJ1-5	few	TGTGCCAGCAGCCTGGGAGATTTAACTCAGCCCCAGCATTTT	CASSLGDLTQPQHF
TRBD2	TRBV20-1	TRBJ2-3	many	TGCAGTGCTAGAGAGTGGGGGATGACTAGCGGGACAAGCACAGATACGCAGTATTTT	CSAREWGMTSGTSTDTQYF
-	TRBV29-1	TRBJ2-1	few	TGCAGCGTAATGCCAGGGAGCCATGAGCAGTTCTTC	CSVMPGSHEQFF
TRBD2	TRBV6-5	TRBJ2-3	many	TGTGCCACCAGAGCGGGAGGTGTGCGGGAAACGCAGTATTTT	CATRAGGVRETQYF
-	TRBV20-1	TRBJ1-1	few	TGCAGTGCTAGATTAGTGAACACTGAAGCTTTCTTT	CSARLVNTEAFF
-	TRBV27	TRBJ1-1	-	TGTGCCAGCAGTTTATACGGGACGGGGAACACTGAAGCTTTCTTT	CASSLYGTGNTEAFF
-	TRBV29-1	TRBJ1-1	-	TGCAGCGTTGCGACAGGCATGAACACTGAAGCTTTCTTT	CSVATGMNTEAFF
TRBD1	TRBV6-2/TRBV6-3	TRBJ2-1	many	TGTGCCAGCAGTCGCCCGGGACAGGGTAAAAGTGAGCAGTTCTTC	CASSRPGQGKSEQFF
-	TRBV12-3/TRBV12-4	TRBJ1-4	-	TGTGCCAGCATCGGGTCGGGAGATGAAAAACTGTTTTTT	CASIGSGDEKLFF
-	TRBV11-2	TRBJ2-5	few	TGTGCCAGCAGCTTAGAACCCTTTCCTAAGGAGACCCAGTACTTC	CASSLEPFPKETQYF
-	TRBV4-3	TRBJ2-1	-	TGCGCCAGCAGTTATAGGGTAGTTGGCTACAATGAGCAGTTCTTC	CASSYRVVGYNEQFF
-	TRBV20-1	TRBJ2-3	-	TGCAGTGCTAGGGAAACAGGCAATACGCAGTATTTT	CSARETGNTQYF
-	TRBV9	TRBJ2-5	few	TGTGCCAGCAGCGTAGTGGGTCAGGGGAGAGAGACCCAGTACTTC	CASSVVGQGRETQYF
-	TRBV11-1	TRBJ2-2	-	TGTGCCAGCAGCTTCGTAGGTCTCAGGGAGCTGTTTTTT	CASSFVGLRELFF
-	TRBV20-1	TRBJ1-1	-	TGCAGTGCTAGGGGGGAAACTGAAGCTTTCTTT	CSARGETEAFF
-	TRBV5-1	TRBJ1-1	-	TGCGCCAGCAGCTTGGCGGGAGGGACTATGAACACTGAAGCTTTCTTT	CASSLAGGTMNTEAFF